Listed below are T cell receptor beta chains from one sample, sequenced in a study of T cell responses to AZD1222 COVID-19 vaccine. Clones were sequenced by immunoSEQ multiplex PCR, and TCRdb holds only the in-frame ones, with some missing. The sample includes under 30,000 clones, around 93% of them seen just once. The sequencing here drew on peripheral blood, taken 28 days after the second AZD1222 dose. The source of these receptors is an adult who received the AZD1222 COVID-19 vaccine. CDR3s include the opening cysteine and the closing phenylalanine or tryptophan. Each record gives: clone size, V gene, D gene, J gene, CDR3 DNA, CDR3 protein. A D gene is named only where the DNA matches it firmly. The size field is filled for only some rows; it gives once, few, many or a size class.

clone_size: .
v_call: TRBV18
d_call: .
j_call: TRBJ1-2
cdr3_nt: TGTGCCAGCTCCTCGGCGGGGTCCATTAACTATGGCTACGCCTTC
cdr3_aa: CASSSAGSINYGYAF

clone_size: .
v_call: TRBV28
d_call: .
j_call: TRBJ1-1
cdr3_nt: TGTGCCAGCAGTTTGACGGGTTCTTATCCTGAAGCTTTCTTT
cdr3_aa: CASSLTGSYPEAFF

clone_size: .
v_call: TRBV5-4
d_call: .
j_call: TRBJ1-1
cdr3_nt: TGTGCCAGCAGCTTAGTTAACAGCGGAACTTTCTTT
cdr3_aa: CASSLVNSGTFF

clone_size: .
v_call: TRBV5-1
d_call: .
j_call: TRBJ1-1
cdr3_nt: TGCGCCAGCAGCCCGGCCCGGGGGGGTGAGACTGAAGCTTTCTTT
cdr3_aa: CASSPARGGETEAFF

clone_size: .
v_call: TRBV29-1
d_call: TRBD1
j_call: TRBJ1-1
cdr3_nt: TGCAGCGTTACACGGACAGGGAACACTGAAGCTTTCTTT
cdr3_aa: CSVTRTGNTEAFF

clone_size: .
v_call: TRBV24-1
d_call: TRBD2
j_call: TRBJ2-1
cdr3_nt: TGTGCCACCAGTGGGATCGGGGGGAGTAGGTCCTACAATGAGCAGTTCTTC
cdr3_aa: CATSGIGGSRSYNEQFF

clone_size: .
v_call: TRBV21-1
d_call: .
j_call: TRBJ2-5
cdr3_nt: TGTGCCAGCAGCAGTCAATTTCAAGAGACCCAGTACTTC
cdr3_aa: CASSSQFQETQYF

clone_size: .
v_call: TRBV19
d_call: .
j_call: TRBJ2-3
cdr3_nt: TGTGCCAGTAGTATATATGGCAGGGGGACTAGCACAGATACGCAGTATTTT
cdr3_aa: CASSIYGRGTSTDTQYF

clone_size: .
v_call: TRBV6-5
d_call: TRBD1
j_call: TRBJ2-6
cdr3_nt: TGTGCCAGCAGTTCCGGGACAGGGTCTGGGGCCAACGTCCTGACTTTC
cdr3_aa: CASSSGTGSGANVLTF

clone_size: .
v_call: TRBV7-6
d_call: .
j_call: TRBJ2-2
cdr3_nt: TGTGCCAGCAGCTTAGATGCGGGTTCGGACGGGGAGCTGTTTTTT
cdr3_aa: CASSLDAGSDGELFF

clone_size: .
v_call: TRBV7-2
d_call: .
j_call: TRBJ1-4
cdr3_nt: TGTGCCAGCAGCTTAACGACCCTAAATGAAAAACTGTTTTTT
cdr3_aa: CASSLTTLNEKLFF

clone_size: .
v_call: TRBV7-9
d_call: .
j_call: TRBJ1-1
cdr3_nt: TGTGCCAGCAGCTCAGGGACGGCGAACACTGAAGCTTTCTTT
cdr3_aa: CASSSGTANTEAFF

clone_size: .
v_call: TRBV30
d_call: .
j_call: TRBJ2-3
cdr3_nt: TGTGCCTGGAGTGTCCTGGGCTCAACAGATACGCAGTATTTT
cdr3_aa: CAWSVLGSTDTQYF

clone_size: few
v_call: TRBV28
d_call: TRBD1
j_call: TRBJ1-4
cdr3_nt: TGTGCCAGCTCCAAACAGGGGGCCGGGGATGAAAAACTGTTTTTT
cdr3_aa: CASSKQGAGDEKLFF

clone_size: .
v_call: TRBV6-5
d_call: .
j_call: TRBJ1-2
cdr3_nt: TGTGCCAGCAAGGAAGGATCCCTACGGGGCTACACCTTC
cdr3_aa: CASKEGSLRGYTF

clone_size: .
v_call: TRBV12-3/TRBV12-4
d_call: .
j_call: TRBJ1-5
cdr3_nt: TGTGCCAGCAGTTTAGGTTGGGGCCAGCCCCAGCATTTT
cdr3_aa: CASSLGWGQPQHF

clone_size: .
v_call: TRBV30
d_call: TRBD2
j_call: TRBJ2-1
cdr3_nt: TGTGCCTGGGGCGGCGGCGGGAGGCTCAATGAGCAGTTCTTC
cdr3_aa: CAWGGGGRLNEQFF

clone_size: .
v_call: TRBV27
d_call: TRBD1
j_call: TRBJ1-4
cdr3_nt: TGTGCCAGCAGTCCCGCAACCCCGCGGGACAGTGCTAATGAAAAACTGTTTTTT
cdr3_aa: CASSPATPRDSANEKLFF

clone_size: .
v_call: TRBV28
d_call: .
j_call: TRBJ1-1
cdr3_nt: TGTGCCAGCAGTTTACAGTCAGGGTGGAACACTGAAGCTTTCTTT
cdr3_aa: CASSLQSGWNTEAFF

clone_size: .
v_call: TRBV12-5
d_call: .
j_call: TRBJ2-1
cdr3_nt: TGTGCTAGTGGTTTGCCCCTGGGGGAGCAGTTCTTC
cdr3_aa: CASGLPLGEQFF